This T cell receptor (beta chain) was identified in a study of T cells after posttransplantation cyclophosphamide. Whole-study results and caveats: TRB overlap between skin or GI tissue T cells and blood was limited.

Treatment was busulfan-fludarabine conditioning, a marrow graft, and cyclophosphamide on days +3 and +4. A remark on this clone: Its antigen is still unknown.

Using immunoSEQ multiplex PCR, the repertoire was profiled, and TCRdb retains in-frame clones only, with some absent. The sample has about 10,000 clones, around 80% seen once. The clonotype originates from a female patient aged 50 to 60 who received an allogeneic stem cell transplant from a related donor, was CMV-positive, and had no GVHD. Some T cells may have come from the graft donor. Sequenced material: PBMCs, taken after allogeneic stem cell transplant with posttransplant cyclophosphamide.

The CDR3 loop is CASSLDRAVNTEAFF. DNA of the CDR3: TGTGCCAGCAGCCTTGACAGGGCTGTGAACACTGAAGCTTTCTTT. V is TRBV2 and J is TRBJ1-1; 7 bases fit TRBD1. Germline V gene data show CDR1 as SNHLY and CDR2 as FYNNEI. Unmatched junction bases numbered 7, after V lost 6 bases and J lost 0 bases. There are 15 residues in the CDR3.